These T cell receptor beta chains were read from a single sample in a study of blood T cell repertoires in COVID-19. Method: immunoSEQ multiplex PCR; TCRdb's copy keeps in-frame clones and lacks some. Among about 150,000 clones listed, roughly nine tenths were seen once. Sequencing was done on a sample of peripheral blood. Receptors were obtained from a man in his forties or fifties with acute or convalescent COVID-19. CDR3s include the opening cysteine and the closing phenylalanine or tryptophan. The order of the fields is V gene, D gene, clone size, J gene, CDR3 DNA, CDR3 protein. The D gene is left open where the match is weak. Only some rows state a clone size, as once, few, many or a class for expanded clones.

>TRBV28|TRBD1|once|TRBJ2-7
TGTGCCAGCAGCCCAATATTGACAGGGGACTACGAGCAGTACTTC
CASSPILTGDYEQYF
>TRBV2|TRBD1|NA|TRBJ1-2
TGTGCCAGCAGGAGGACAGGGAGCATAAACTATGGCTACACCTTC
CASRRTGSINYGYTF
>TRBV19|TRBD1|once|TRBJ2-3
TGTGCCAGTAGTATGACAGGGTCTGACACAGATACGCAGTATTTT
CASSMTGSDTDTQYF
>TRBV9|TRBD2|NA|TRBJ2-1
TGTGCCAGCAGCGTAGAGCCAGCGGGAGGGGGAAATGAGCAGTTCTTC
CASSVEPAGGGNEQFF
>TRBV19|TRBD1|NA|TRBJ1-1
TGTGCCAGTAGTAGGACAGGGGGCGCGGGCACTGAAGCTTTCTTT
CASSRTGGAGTEAFF
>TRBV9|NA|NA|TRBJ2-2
TGTGCCAGCAGCGTAGAGACAAACACCGGGGAGCTGTTTTTT
CASSVETNTGELFF
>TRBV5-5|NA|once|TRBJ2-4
TGTGCCAGCAGCTCCCCCACAGGGTTGGACATTCAGTACTTC
CASSSPTGLDIQYF
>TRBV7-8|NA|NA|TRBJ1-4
TGTGCCAGCAGCTTAGTGTCTCCGGGGAGGGGTGAAAAACTGTTTTTT
CASSLVSPGRGEKLFF
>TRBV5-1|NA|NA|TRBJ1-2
TGCGCCAGCAGGGGGCAAGCTAACTATGGCTACACCTTC
CASRGQANYGYTF
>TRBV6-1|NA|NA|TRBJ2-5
TGTGCCAGCAGTGAACAGCGTCGGGAGACCCAGTACTTC
CASSEQRRETQYF
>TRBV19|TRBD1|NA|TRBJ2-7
TGTGCCAGTAGTATCAGACAGGGGGTCGAGCAGTACTTC
CASSIRQGVEQYF
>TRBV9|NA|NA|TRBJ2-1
TGTGCCAGCAGCCCCCAGGGTAGCAACTCCTACAATGAGCAGTTCTTC
CASSPQGSNSYNEQFF
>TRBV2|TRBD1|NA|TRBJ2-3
TGTGCCAGCAACAGGGGGCTTGGAGATACGCAGTATTTT
CASNRGLGDTQYF
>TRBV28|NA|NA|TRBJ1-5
TGTGCCGCGGGCCCCCGACAAGTCCTGGTCGGAGCTTCCAATCAGCCCCAGCATTTT
CAAGPRQVLVGASNQPQHF
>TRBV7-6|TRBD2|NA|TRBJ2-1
TGTGCCAGTTATTCCGGGACTAGGAGTGAGCAGTTCTTC
CASYSGTRSEQFF
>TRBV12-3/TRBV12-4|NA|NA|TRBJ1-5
TGTGCCAGCAGGCTCCAACAGGAAGGGCCCCAGCATTTT
CASRLQQEGPQHF
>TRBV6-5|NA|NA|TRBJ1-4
TGTGCCAGCAGTTACAGTCGAGGGGGTAATGAAAAACTGTTTTTT
CASSYSRGGNEKLFF
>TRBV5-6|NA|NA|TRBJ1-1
TGTGCCAGCAGCTTCGGTGAGGTGGCGAACACTGAAGCTTTCTTT
CASSFGEVANTEAFF
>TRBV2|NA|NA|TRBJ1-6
TGTGCCAGCGTCCGTGAGTGGCAGGGAAATTCACCCCTCCACTTT
CASVREWQGNSPLHF
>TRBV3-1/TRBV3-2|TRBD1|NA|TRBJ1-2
TGTGCCAGCAGCCAAGAGTTAGCAGGGGGATTGGGCTACACCTTC
CASSQELAGGLGYTF
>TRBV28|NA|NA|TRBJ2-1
TGTGCCAGCAGTTTTGGGGGCGCTCAGATCAATGAGCAGTTCTTC
CASSFGGAQINEQFF
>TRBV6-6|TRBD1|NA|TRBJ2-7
TGTGCCAGCAACTTACGACAGGGGGCGGTCGAGCAGTACTTC
CASNLRQGAVEQYF
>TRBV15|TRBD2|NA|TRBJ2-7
TGTGCCACCAGCGTAGCGGGCGCCTACGAGCAGTACTTC
CATSVAGAYEQYF
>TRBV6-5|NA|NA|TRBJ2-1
TGTGCCAGCAGTAGGGACACACCCAACAATGAGCAGTTCTTC
CASSRDTPNNEQFF
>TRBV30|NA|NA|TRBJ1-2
TGTGCCTGGAATCAGCCAGGGACTAACTATGGCTACACCTTC
CAWNQPGTNYGYTF
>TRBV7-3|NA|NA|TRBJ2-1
TGTGCCAGCAGCTTCAGCTCCTACAATGAGCAGTTCTTC
CASSFSSYNEQFF
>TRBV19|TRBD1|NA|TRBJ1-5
TGTGCCAGTTCCGAGATGGACAGGTCGAACCAGCCCCAGCATTTT
CASSEMDRSNQPQHF
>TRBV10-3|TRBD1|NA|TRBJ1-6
TGTGCCATCGGACAGGGGGGAGATTCACCCCTCCACTTT
CAIGQGGDSPLHF
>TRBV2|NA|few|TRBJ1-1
TGTGCCAGCACCCGAGAAAGCACTGAAGCTTTCTTT
CASTRESTEAFF
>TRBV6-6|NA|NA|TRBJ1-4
TGTGCCAGCAGTGCCCGTCTCGGCGGCGGTGAAAAACTGTTTTTT
CASSARLGGGEKLFF
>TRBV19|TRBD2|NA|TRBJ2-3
TGTGCCAGTAGTCCCGATCCTAGCGGGGGAAACACAGATACGCAGTATTTT
CASSPDPSGGNTDTQYF
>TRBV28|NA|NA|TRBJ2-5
TGTGCCAGCAGTCGGGACAACCAAGAGACCCAGTACTTC
CASSRDNQETQYF
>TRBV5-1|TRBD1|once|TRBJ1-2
TGCGCCAGCAGCCCAGCGACAGGGCAACCCTATGGCTACACCTTC
CASSPATGQPYGYTF
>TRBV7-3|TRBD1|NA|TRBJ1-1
TGTGCCAGCAGCTTGCAGGGACAGACTGAAGCTTTCTTT
CASSLQGQTEAFF
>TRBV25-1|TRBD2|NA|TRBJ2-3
TGTGCCAGCAGTGTACGGGGGGGCCGGGATACGCAGTATTTT
CASSVRGGRDTQYF
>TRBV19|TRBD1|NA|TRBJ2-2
TGTGCCAGTAGTAGGACAGGGGGCACCGGGGAGCTGTTTTTT
CASSRTGGTGELFF
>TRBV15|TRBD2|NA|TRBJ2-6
TGTGCCATCCAGGGACTACCCCTCTCCGGGGCCAACGTCCTGACTTTC
CAIQGLPLSGANVLTF
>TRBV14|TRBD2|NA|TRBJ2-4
TGTGCCAGCAGCCAAGCCGAAGGTAGCGGGGGCATTCAGTACTTC
CASSQAEGSGGIQYF
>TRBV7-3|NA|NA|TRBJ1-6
TGTGCCAGCAGCGGTACCGGGAATTCACCCCTCCACTTT
CASSGTGNSPLHF
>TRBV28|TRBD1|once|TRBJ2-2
TGTGCCAGCAGTACGGACAGGGGGAACACCGGGGAGCTGTTTTTT
CASSTDRGNTGELFF
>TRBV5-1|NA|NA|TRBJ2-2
TGCGCCAGCAGCACCGGACAGAACACCGGGGAGCTGTTTTTT
CASSTGQNTGELFF
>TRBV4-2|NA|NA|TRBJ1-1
TGTGCCAGCAGCCAAGAACCCGGTAGTGCAACTGATGAAGCTTTCTTT
CASSQEPGSATDEAFF
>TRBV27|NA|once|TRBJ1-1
TGTGCCAGCAGTCGATCCGCCTCAGGGAACACTGAAGCTTTCTTT
CASSRSASGNTEAFF
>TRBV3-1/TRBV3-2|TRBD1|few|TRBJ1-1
TGTGCCAGCAGCCGAGGGACAGCCGGGAACACTGAAGCTTTCTTT
CASSRGTAGNTEAFF
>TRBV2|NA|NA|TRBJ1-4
TGTGCCAGCAGGTTAATTGAAAAACTGTTTTTT
CASRLIEKLFF
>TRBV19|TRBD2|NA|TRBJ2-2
TGTGCCAGTAGTATCCGGGCGGGAGGAATAGGGGAGCTGTTTTTT
CASSIRAGGIGELFF
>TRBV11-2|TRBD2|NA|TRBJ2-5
TGTGCCAGCAGGGGACTAGATCGGTGGGAGACCCAGTACTTC
CASRGLDRWETQYF
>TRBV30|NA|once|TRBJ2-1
TGTGCCTGGAGCACTCAGGGGGGTAGCCGGCAGTTCTTC
CAWSTQGGSRQFF
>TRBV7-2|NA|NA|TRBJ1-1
TGTGCCAGCAGCCTGACGGGGTACACTGAAGCTTTCTTT
CASSLTGYTEAFF
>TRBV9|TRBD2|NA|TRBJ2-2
TGTGCCAGCTCCGAGGGACTAGCGGGGGGGGACGGCACCGGGGAGCTGTTTTTT
CASSEGLAGGDGTGELFF
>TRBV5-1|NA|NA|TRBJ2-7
TGCGCCAGCAGTTCGGGGGAGAGCGAGCAGTACTTC
CASSSGESEQYF
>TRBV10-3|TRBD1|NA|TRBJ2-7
TGTGCCATCGGCTCGACAGGGAACTACGAGCAGTACTTC
CAIGSTGNYEQYF
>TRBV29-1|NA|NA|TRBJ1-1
TGCAGCGTTGTCAGGGGCGGAGGCTTTAACACTGAAGCTTTCTTT
CSVVRGGGFNTEAFF